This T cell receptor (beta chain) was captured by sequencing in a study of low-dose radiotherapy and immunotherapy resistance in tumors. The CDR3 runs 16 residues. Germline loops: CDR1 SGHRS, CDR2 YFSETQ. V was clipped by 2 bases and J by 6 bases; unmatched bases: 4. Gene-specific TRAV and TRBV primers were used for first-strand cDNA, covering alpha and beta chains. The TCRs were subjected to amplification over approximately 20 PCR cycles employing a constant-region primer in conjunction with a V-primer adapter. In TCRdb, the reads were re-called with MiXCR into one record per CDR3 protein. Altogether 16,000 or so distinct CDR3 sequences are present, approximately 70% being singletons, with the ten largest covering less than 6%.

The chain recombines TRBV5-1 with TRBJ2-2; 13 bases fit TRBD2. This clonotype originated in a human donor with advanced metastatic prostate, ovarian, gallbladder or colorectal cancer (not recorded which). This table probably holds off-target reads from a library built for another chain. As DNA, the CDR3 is TGCGCCAGCAGCTTCCGACTAGCGGGAGGCTCCGGGGAGCTGTTTTTT. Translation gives CASSFRLAGGSGELFF.